This T cell receptor (beta chain) is drawn from a study of cytomegalovirus exposure and HLA in healthy donors. On the study more broadly: Membership in the Caucasian-associated ancestry cluster was found for around four fifths of nearly 400 genotyped donors. Study results and caveats: Presence/absence results assume similar sequencing depth per donor, which may not hold. A later look showed TCR association rates differing by HLA locus, highest for DRB1 and lowest for HLA-C.

A few counts support this clone. Antigen specificity is unknown. Both 60 Vbeta primers and 13 Jbeta primers went into the PCR. Profiled with immunoSEQ multiplex PCR; TCRdb holds only in-frame clones, not every one. Among roughly 150,000 clones, 50% to 75% were seen once, and the ten largest hold around 3%. V lost 5 bases and J 0 bases, leaving 7 bases between the germline ends. The V gene's germline CDR1 is MDHEN and CDR2 SYDVKM. The CDR3 consists of 13 residues. The genes are TRBV28 and TRBJ1-1; TRBD1 might be the D (5 bases). The sample taken for sequencing was PBMCs. The TCR sequence derives from a woman in her twenties or thirties in good health and CMV-seropositive. The CDR3 DNA sequence: TGTGCCAGCAGTGACAGAGTGAACACTGAAGCTTTCTTT. This gives the protein CASSDRVNTEAFF.